The entry that follows covers one TCR beta chain sequence. Its antigen remains undetermined. No much larger clonotype is one base removed from it; base qualities were not supplied. The time point label of this sample denotes: pre-transplant. Thawed unstimulated PBMCs were stained for CD3, CD4 and CD8 and FACS-sorted into CD3+CD4+ and CD3+CD8+ populations. All 8 studied subjects were randomized to immunosuppression withdrawal. The Qiagen DNeasy Blood and Tissue Kit was used to isolate genomic DNA. This record comes from a study of T cell clones after liver transplantation (dated by TCRdb to between 2018 and 2021). Background for the entire study: The samples were obtained from ITN030ST, a randomized trial that attempted immunosuppression withdrawal within 2 years after liver transplantation. Tolerance was defined as complete withdrawal of immunosuppression for at least one year without a rise in liver enzymes beyond twice the upper limit of normal. Third party-reactive TCRbeta sequences from pre-transplant MLRs were also identified as an antigen-independent comparator for donor-reactive sequences. Blood samples were collected pre-transplant, pre-randomization before withdrawal, and post-randomization after either full withdrawal or failed withdrawal. Donor-reactive T cell clones were identified using TCRbeta sequencing after a pre-transplant mixed lymphocyte reaction and were then followed in post-transplant blood. The subjects received no induction therapy and were kept on standard immunosuppression until randomization at 12-24 months post-transplant. Of the eight recipients, a few were HCV-positive, while the remaining recipients had been transplanted for non-autoimmune, non-viral indications. A cohort of 8 liver transplant recipients was studied, of whom 3 were classified as tolerant and 5 as non-tolerant. Study-wide findings and limitations: A significant post-transplant decrease in circulating donor-reactive CD4 TCRbeta sequences was observed in 5 of 8 subjects, irrespective of tolerance or HCV status. Low numbers of available donor cells limited the measurable donor-reactive repertoire in a couple of subjects. Donor-reactive sequences decreased more than third party-reactive sequences, which suggests partial antigen-specific deletion that was not related to withdrawal success. After accounting for repertoire turnover, donor-reactive detection was significantly reduced in 7 of 8 subjects for CD4 and 8 of 8 for CD8. Because of small, heterogeneous patient numbers and non-standardized post-transplant time points, the conclusions were only preliminary. Since no allograft tissue specimens were available, donor-reactive T cells may have migrated into the graft instead of being deleted.

Frozen genomic DNA underwent high-throughput TCRbeta CDR3 sequencing by immunoSEQ, including PCR amplification, mapping, bias correction and internal controls. From the authors' description of their analysis: Only productive rearrangements were retained, and each unique TCRbeta sequence was defined by its CDR3 nucleotide sequence together with its V and J gene. A sequence counted as donor-reactive only if the sequence showed at least 5-fold expansion in CFSE-low cells compared with unstimulated pre-transplant cells and had a frequency of at least 0.01%. Minimum frequency thresholds were set for each subject on the basis of the unstimulated sample with the lowest template count, so that a detection power of at least 90% was ensured. Jensen-Shannon divergence between the top 1000 TCRbeta sequences post-transplant and pre-transplant was used to measure repertoire turnover. Changes in detection of donor-reactive sequences were tested with two-sided Fisher's exact tests. The table was pulled from immuneACCESS by TCRdb, which kept in-frame rearrangements only. Such tables lose some clones; where checked, under half of the loss comes from unresolved V genes, and the rest has no known cause. V and J calls and clone size come straight from that table; D and trimming were deduced from the DNA. The sample table holds 95,000 to 110,000 clones, of which 82% were seen once. The top ten hold 0.85% to 1% of the sample.

This clonotype was sampled from a human donor who received a liver transplant. The material was CD4+ T cells from blood, obtained before liver transplant.

The nucleotides read TGCGCCAGCAGTCCCTCCCTGGCGGCCTCTAATGAAAAACTGTTTTTT. Its coded protein is CASSPSLAASNEKLFF. The chain links TRBV4-1 with TRBJ1-4; the D gene cannot be resolved reliably. Per the germline V gene, MGHRA is the CDR1 and YSYEKL is the CDR2. V drops 6 bases and J drops 3 bases, leaving 17 bases in between. The CDR3 sequence holds 16 residues, the cysteine and phenylalanine included. The only DNA kept is the CDR3, 48 bases in frame from the first base.